The next 30 T cell receptor beta chains were all read from a single sample in a study of T cells in Graves' hyperthyroidism and ophthalmopathy. Researchers took RNA transcripts and amplified the TCR beta CDR3 regions from them. During a first-round RT-PCR of the TCR CDR3, the HTBI primer set was used. TCRdb itself ran the multiplex PCR reads through MiXCR, one entry per CDR3 protein. The table shows under 350,000 distinct CDR3 sequences, with around 20% occurring only once. The specimen sequenced was blood. The receptors were gathered from a woman aged 50 to 65 with Graves' hyperthyroidism.

This clonotype was detected many times. V is TRBV5-6 and J is TRBJ2-1, with 9 bases aligning to TRBD1. Germline V CDR1 and CDR2: SGHDT, YYEEEE. This CDR3 contains 16 residues. V dropped 3 bases and J dropped 11; count of bases not matched to a gene: 15. The CDR3 region has the DNA TGTGCCAGCAGCTCGTCCGGGACAGGGAACACAATGAAGCAGTTCTTC. It translates to CASSSSGTGNTMKQFF.

V is TRBV7-9 and J is TRBJ1-2; D not certain. Germline CDR1 is SEHNR and CDR2 is FQNEAQ (reference sequence). This CDR3 contains 15 residues. V was trimmed by 5 bases and J by 0 bases, leaving 13 bases between them. CDR3 in DNA: TGTGCCAGCAGCAACTCAGGTTTAACTAACTATGGCTACACCTTC. This gives the protein CASSNSGLTNYGYTF.

This clonotype has a handful of counts. The chain is built from TRBV29-1 and TRBJ2-7; TRBD2 matches at 8 bases. The CDR3 loop spans 13 amino acids. Germline V gene data show CDR1 as SQVTM and CDR2 as ANQGSEA. After removal of 4 bases from V and 3 bases from J, the junction contained 5 bases not matched to a gene. The DNA for the CDR3 is TGCAGCGTTGTCGGCCGGGGGGGCTACGAGCAGTACTTC. It translates to CSVVGRGGYEQYF.

This clonotype was recorded at least ten times. The chain uses TRBV28 and TRBJ1-1, with D perhaps TRBD1 (6 bases). The CDR3 consists of 14 residues. Germline V gene sequence: CDR1 MDHEN, CDR2 SYDVKM. The germline V and J ends were trimmed by 2 bases and 4 bases, with 11 bases remaining between them. The CDR3 nucleotides are TGTGCCAGCAGTTTAACCCGAGGGGGCACTGAAGCTTTCTTT. Translation gives CASSLTRGGTEAFF.

This clonotype was picked up many times. This sequence joins TRBV12-3 or TRBV12-4 and TRBJ2-1, with TRBD2 as a possible D gene (5 bases). V was cut by 6 bases and J by 7 bases, with 13 bases left in between. The CDR3 contains 13 residues. CDR3 nucleotides: TGTGCCAGCAGAGGAGGAGTTGGGAATGAGCAGTTCTTC. Amino acids: CASRGGVGNEQFF.

At least ten counts were recorded for this clonotype. The V gene is TRBV27, the J gene TRBJ2-7; TRBD1 agrees at 7 bases. The germline gives CDR1 MNHEY, CDR2 SMNVEV (reference sequence). The CDR3 consists of 15 residues. V dropped 6 bases and J dropped 2; count of bases not matched to a gene: 10. CDR3 region: CASSAPRQGTYEQYF. CDR3 in DNA: TGTGCCAGCAGCGCGCCTAGACAGGGAACCTACGAGCAGTACTTC.

The chain is built from TRBV6-1 and TRBJ2-2; 8 bases agree with TRBD1. Germline loops: CDR1 MNHNS, CDR2 SASEGT. The V segment lost 8 bases and the J segment 4 bases; nucleotides outside the gene matches: 15. The length of the CDR3 is 17 residues. CDR3 region: CASPPRLGTGFTGELFF. For the CDR3, the DNA is TGTGCCAGCCCCCCCCGGCTAGGGACAGGATTCACCGGGGAGCTGTTTTTT.

This clonotype showed up many times. V is TRBV20-1 and J is TRBJ2-1; TRBD2 agrees at 10 bases. Germline V gives CDR1 DFQATT, CDR2 SNEGSKA (reference sequence). The V gene end was trimmed by 0 bases and the J gene end by 6 bases; junction bases not matched to a gene: 11. This CDR3 comprises 17 residues. The CDR3 sequence is CSARDLASGSLGNEQFF. The CDR3 DNA is TGCAGTGCTAGAGACTTGGCTAGCGGGAGTTTGGGCAATGAGCAGTTCTTC.

CDR3 sequence (DNA): TGTGCCAGCAAAGGGACGCAACATCGTCAGTATTTT. Protein sequence: CASKGTQHRQYF. The V and J genes are TRBV28 and TRBJ2-3; D possibly uses TRBD1 or TRBD2 (5 bases each). Germline V gives CDR1 MDHEN, CDR2 SYDVKM. Trimming shortened V by 7 bases and J by 12 bases, and 17 bases separated the two germline ends. This CDR3 region has 12 residues.

The table lists this clonotype with many counts. CDR3 in DNA: TGTGCCAGCAGGGCAGGGGGTCAGCCCCAGCATTTT. As protein: CASRAGGQPQHF. V is TRBV6-1 and J is TRBJ1-5; TRBD1 matches 7 bases. Germline V gene sequence: CDR1 MNHNS, CDR2 SASEGT. V lost 6 bases to trimming and J lost 6 bases; unmatched junction nucleotides: 2. The CDR3 is 12 residues long.

This clonotype was counted a few times. The chain combines TRBV7-9 with TRBJ2-7; 8 bases fit TRBD1. V dropped 0 bases and J dropped 4; count of bases not matched to a gene: 5. The germline CDR1 and CDR2 sequences are SEHNR and FQNEAQ (reference sequence). The CDR3 contains 15 residues. The CDR3 reads CASSLAARGRYEQYF. CDR3 nucleotide sequence: TGTGCCAGCAGCTTAGCGGCCAGGGGGCGGTACGAGCAGTACTTC.

This clonotype was found many times. The chain recombines TRBV5-1 with TRBJ1-6; D not certain. The CDR3 spans 15 residues. CDR1 and CDR2 from the germline V gene are SGHRS and YFSETQ. V was clipped by 4 bases and J by 0 bases, with 8 bases between them. CDR3 sequence (DNA): TGCGCCAGCAGCGTCTCTAGCTCCTATAATTCACCCCTCCACTTT. It translates to CASSVSSSYNSPLHF.

The rearrangement links TRBV14 to TRBJ2-6, with D possibly being TRBD2 (5 bases). CDR1 is SGHDN, CDR2 FVKESK, per germline. The CDR3 covers 17 residues. Trimming took off 0 bases at V and 2 bases at J, with 11 bases between the two ends. The DNA of the CDR3 is TGTGCCAGCAGCCAAGATGTTTGGAGGACTGGGGCCAACGTCCTGACTTTC. It codes for CASSQDVWRTGANVLTF.

In its sample, this clonotype was seen many times. The chain is built from TRBV3-1 and TRBJ1-2; D perhaps matches TRBD1 (5 bases). The CDR3 is 13 residues long. V was clipped by 3 bases and J by 2 bases, with 7 bases between them. The germline V gene encodes CDR1 LGHDT and CDR2 YNNKEL (reference sequence). The CDR3 protein is CASSQGTNYGYTF. CDR3 DNA sequence: TGTGCCAGCAGCCAGGGGACGAACTATGGCTACACCTTC.

In its sample, this clonotype was seen many times. The chain combines TRBV12-3 or TRBV12-4 with TRBJ2-3; D assignment may be TRBD1 or TRBD2 (5 bases each). CDR3 size: 15 residues. With 4 bases removed from V and 2 bases from J, the gap between germline ends came to 13 bases. The CDR3 DNA reads TGTGCCAGCAGTTATGCGAGAGGGACCACAGATACGCAGTATTTT. Its protein is CASSYARGTTDTQYF.

Comment on this clonotype: Since a much larger clone is just one base distant, this may be a read error. The conserved final phenylalanine or tryptophan is absent from the CDR3, which likely points to a read error. The CDR3 protein is CASSLGLAGGRYNEQFL. The CDR3, as DNA: TGTGCCAGCAGCTTGGGACTAGCGGGGGGGCGGTACAATGAGCAGTTCCTC. V is TRBV5-6 and J is TRBJ2-1, with 14 bases matching TRBD2. Looked up from germline, CDR1 is SGHDT and CDR2 is YYEEEE. CDR3 length: 17 residues. The ends lost 0 bases at V and 4 bases at J; junction bases unmatched: 3.

The V call is TRBV4-1, the J call TRBJ2-7; D remains ambiguous. CDR3 length: 13 amino acids. The germline V gene encodes CDR1 MGHRA and CDR2 YSYEKL. Trimming took off 3 bases at V and 7 bases at J, with 13 bases between the two ends. CDR3 protein: CASSHLHSWEQYF. The DNA of the CDR3 is TGCGCCAGCAGCCACTTACACAGCTGGGAGCAGTACTTC.

This clonotype was counted many times. CDR3 sequence: CASSLGPGDIDEKLFF. The CDR3 region has the DNA TGTGCCAGCAGCTTAGGACCAGGGGACATCGATGAAAAACTGTTTTTT. The chain recombines TRBV11-2 with TRBJ1-4; tentatively, D is TRBD1 (6 bases). The CDR3 is 16 amino acids. The V gene lost 1 base and the J gene lost 6 bases, with 15 bases spanning the gap. Germline V gene sequence: CDR1 SGHAT, CDR2 FQNNGV.

CDR3 DNA sequence: TGTGCCAGCAGTCGGACAGGGGTTGGGGCTGAAGCTTTCTTT. This encodes CASSRTGVGAEAFF. This chain uses TRBV2 with TRBJ1-1, with TRBD1 matching over 9 bases. The junction had 7 bases not matched to a gene; V was cut back by 5 bases and J by 6 bases. The CDR3 loop spans 14 amino acids. Germline CDR1 and CDR2: SNHLY and FYNNEI.

Only a few counts were recorded for this clonotype. This rearrangement joins TRBV19 to TRBJ1-2; 7 nucleotides match TRBD1. CDR1 is LNHDA and CDR2 is SQIVND in the germline V gene (reference sequence). Germline trimming cut 5 bases from V and 8 bases from J; bases unmatched to any gene: 8. This CDR3 is 13 amino acids long. CDR3 DNA: TGTGCCAGTAGTCGGGGACAGCTTGACGGCTACACCTTC. Residues: CASSRGQLDGYTF.

CDR3: CASSNRQGHTDTQYF. The DNA for the CDR3 is TGTGCCAGCAGCAACCGACAGGGGCACACAGATACGCAGTATTTT. The gene calls are TRBV7-2 and TRBJ2-3; TRBD1 matches at 8 bases. The ends lost 5 bases at V and 2 bases at J; junction bases unmatched: 6. CDR1 and CDR2 from the germline V gene are SGHTA and FQGNSA. This CDR3 has 15 amino acids.

This clonotype was seen at least ten times. The chain couples TRBV20-1 to TRBJ2-3; 13 bases map to TRBD2. The CDR3 spans 16 residues. The ends lost 2 bases at V and 7 bases at J; junction bases unmatched: 9. Germline lookup yields CDR1 DFQATT and CDR2 SNEGSKA (reference sequence). The DNA for the CDR3 is TGCAGTGCTAGACTTACCACTAGCGGGGGGGGGCATACGCAGTATTTT. Amino acids: CSARLTTSGGGHTQYF.

The sample holds a few counts of this clonotype. V and J are TRBV27 and TRBJ2-1, with 7 bases fitting TRBD2. The CDR3 loop spans 13 amino acids. Germline assignment: CDR1 MNHEY and CDR2 SMNVEV (reference sequence). V dropped 5 bases and J dropped 10; count of bases not matched to a gene: 8. Here the CDR3 reads CASSLLSGTEQFF. For the CDR3, the DNA is TGTGCCAGCAGTCTGTTGAGCGGGACGGAGCAGTTCTTC.

V is TRBV18 and J is TRBJ2-3; no definite D call. Germline V lookup: CDR1 KGHSH, CDR2 LQKENI. The CDR3 is 13 residues long. The V end was cut by 3 bases, the J end by 1 base, with 5 bases between. This CDR3 is CASSPGRTDTQYF. Written as DNA, the CDR3 is TGTGCCAGCTCACCCGGACGCACAGATACGCAGTATTTT.

A remark on this clonotype: A read error is possible here, since a much larger clone lies one base away. The gene calls are TRBV10-3 and TRBJ2-5; weak D call: TRBD2 (7 bases). The germline V gene has CDR1 ENHRY and CDR2 SYGVKD. This CDR3 comprises 17 residues. Deletions cut 6 bases from V and 2 bases from J, with 22 bases between. DNA for the CDR3: TGTGCCATCAGCCGGTCTGAAGGGGGGGCCCCTCAAGAGACCCAGTACTTC. It yields the protein CAISRSEGGAPQETQYF.

This clonotype occurred a few times. V gene TRBV19 combines with J gene TRBJ1-1; maybe TRBD1 (6 bases). This CDR3 region has 15 residues. The germline V gene encodes CDR1 LNHDA and CDR2 SQIVND (reference sequence). The V and J ends lost 8 bases and 1 base respectively, with 17 bases between them. The CDR3 loop reads CASGYPGVQNTEAFF. CDR3 DNA sequence: TGTGCCAGTGGATACCCAGGGGTACAGAACACTGAAGCTTTCTTT. Variable domain in full (rest from reference TRBV19 and TRBJ1-1): DGGITQSPKYLFRKEGQNVTLSCEQNLNHDAMYWYRQDPGQGLRLIYYSQIVNDFQKGDIAEGYSVSREKKESFPLTVTSAQKNPTAFYLCASGYPGVQNTEAFFGQGTRLTVV.

As regards this clonotype: An end of the junction does not agree with germline; a read error may underlie this. The chain carries TRBV5-5 and TRBJ2-5; D not certain. This CDR3 is built from 14 residues. Germline CDR1 is SGHKS and CDR2 is YYEKEE (reference sequence). CDR3 in amino acids: CASSHKAFQETQYF. The CDR3 DNA reads as TGCGCCAGCAGCCACAAGGCGTTCCAAGAGACCCAGTACTTC.

The gene calls are TRBV4-1 and TRBJ1-3, with D possibly being TRBD1 (5 bases). Germline V gene sequence: CDR1 MGHRA, CDR2 YSYEKL. The ends were cut back, 0 bases at V and 7 bases at J, with 16 bases in the middle. The CDR3 loop spans 16 amino acids. CDR3 in DNA: TGCGCCAGCAGCCAAGAAAAGGGGATCGGTGGGAACACCATATATTTT. This codes for CASSQEKGIGGNTIYF.

This clonotype was detected many times. J is TRBJ2-4 and V is TRBV30, with D unclear. Germline V gene data show CDR1 as GTSNPN and CDR2 as SVGIG (reference sequence). With 0 bases removed from V and 0 bases from J, the gap between germline ends came to 15 bases. The CDR3 extends over 17 amino acids. The CDR3 DNA reads TGTGCCTGGAGTGTCGGTTTGACACCCTTAGCCAAAAACATTCAGTACTTC. This encodes CAWSVGLTPLAKNIQYF.

The gene calls are TRBV5-6 and TRBJ2-1; 10 bases agree with TRBD2. Germline CDR1 is SGHDT and CDR2 is YYEEEE. Trimming at V came to 4 bases and at J to 4 bases, leaving 11 bases not matched to a gene. This CDR3 contains 17 residues. The CDR3 loop is CASSPWTSGQLYNEQFF. CDR3 DNA sequence: TGTGCCAGCAGCCCGTGGACTAGCGGACAACTTTACAATGAGCAGTTCTTC.